The clone carrying this T cell receptor beta chain has more than one count but fewer than ten. The antigen is not known. Via MiXCR, TCRdb re-called the reads, giving one row per CDR3 protein. The repertoire holds about 180,000 distinct CDR3 sequences, about 20% seen once, with more than 25% in the top ten. The sample is drawn from a study of T cell repertoires in cytomegalovirus infection. About the study: Shared public TCR beta signatures pointed to both CMV infection and a matching HLA type.

Between the trimmed V and J ends, which lost 4 bases and 3 bases, there was a span of 16 bases. Germline V CDR1 and CDR2: SGHTA, FQGNSA. This CDR3 contains 15 residues. This sequence was found in a human donor in good health (CMV status not recorded). Some clones in this sample may be carry-over from other donors' samples. The chain links TRBV7-2 to TRBJ2-7; D is possibly TRBD2 (6 bases). The source material was CD8+ T cells from cultured PBMCs, sampled from culture after CMV antigen stimulation. CDR3 amino acids: CASSSPGEFNYEQYF. In DNA form, the CDR3 reads TGTGCCAGCAGCTCCCCGGGGGAATTCAACTACGAGCAGTACTTC.